The present T cell receptor (delta chain) was sequenced within a study of gamma-delta T cells after stem cell transplantation. TCRdb re-called the RT-PCR reads with CATT. The data show about 15,000 delta-chain clones, more than 7.5% seen once. The CDR3 loop spans 25 amino acids. The germline V gene encodes CDR1 GEAIGNYY and CDR2 EKD. With regard to this clone: The likely explanation is a read error, given a far larger clone one base away. The same CDR3 arises from other DNA sequences in this sample as well.

The chain links TRDV2 to TRDJ3; 7 positions agree with TRDD3. This sequence originates from a human donor. It is not recorded whose cells these are; they may come from a transplant donor. Sequenced input: gamma-delta T cells. DNA of the CDR3: TGTGCCTGTGACACCGTGAGTGGATGGGGGACCCCGCTTCGTTTATCGTCCTGGGACACCCGACAGATGTTCTTC. This codes for CACDTVSGWGTPLRLSSWDTRQMFF.